What follows are 5 T cell receptor beta chains derived from one specimen sequenced in a study of T cells in Graves' hyperthyroidism and ophthalmopathy. Amplified TCR beta CDR3 regions came from RNA transcripts. When the TCR CDR3 underwent first-round RT-PCR, the HTBI primer set was used. TCRdb reprocessed the multiplex PCR reads via MiXCR and lists one record per CDR3 protein. This sample carries 360,000 or so distinct CDR3 sequences, 13% to 15% of them seen once, and the ten largest clones take roughly a fifth. Material for sequencing was blood. These receptors all come from a woman aged 55 to 70 with Graves' ophthalmopathy.

This clonotype showed up many times. The chain couples TRBV2 to TRBJ2-7; the match to TRBD1 covers 12 bases. J was trimmed by 0 bases and V by 6 bases; bases with no gene match: 6. The CDR3 consists of 16 residues. Germline V gene data show CDR1 as SNHLY and CDR2 as FYNNEI. The CDR3 here is CASSGGTGGFSYEQYF. The CDR3 coding sequence is TGTGCCAGCAGCGGGGGGACAGGGGGCTTCTCCTACGAGCAGTACTTC.

In this sample, this clonotype turned up a few times. The V gene is TRBV5-1, the J gene TRBJ1-6, with D possibly being TRBD1 (5 bases). In germline, CDR1 is SGHRS, CDR2 YFSETQ. The germline V and J ends were trimmed by 1 base and 7 bases, with 12 bases remaining between them. The CDR3 is 15 residues long. This CDR3 reads CASSLQGRSNSPLHF. The CDR3 nucleotides are TGCGCCAGCAGCTTGCAGGGAAGGTCCAATTCACCCCTCCACTTT.

This clonotype was observed a few times. In DNA form, the CDR3 reads TGTGCCAGCTCACCACCGACCGGGGGGCTGACGGGAAACAATGAGCAGTTCTTC. This translates into CASSPPTGGLTGNNEQFF. The chain is built from TRBV7-3 and TRBJ2-1; the D gene is possibly TRBD2 (7 bases). V was cut by 8 bases and J by 5 bases, with 28 bases left in between. Looked up from germline, CDR1 is SGHTA and CDR2 is FQGTGA. The CDR3 runs 18 residues.

This clonotype was picked up many times. The genes are TRBV20-1 and TRBJ2-1; TRBD2 agrees at 13 bases. Germline-derived CDR1 and CDR2 are DFQATT and SNEGSKA (reference sequence). CDR3 size: 15 residues. V trimming: 3 bases; J trimming: 7 bases; junction bases outside the gene matches: 6. CDR3 in DNA: TGCAGTGCTAGTTCTACTAGCGGGAGGGCGAATGAGCAGTTCTTC. It yields the protein CSASSTSGRANEQFF.

There are a few counts of this clonotype. V gene TRBV27 combines with J gene TRBJ2-3; the match to TRBD2 covers 8 bases. V was clipped by 5 bases and J by 2 bases; unmatched bases: 6. Germline V lookup: CDR1 MNHEY, CDR2 SMNVEV (reference sequence). CDR3 length equals 15 residues. The CDR3 here is CASSETTSDTDTQYF. The DNA for the CDR3 is TGTGCCAGCAGTGAAACGACTAGCGACACAGATACGCAGTATTTT.